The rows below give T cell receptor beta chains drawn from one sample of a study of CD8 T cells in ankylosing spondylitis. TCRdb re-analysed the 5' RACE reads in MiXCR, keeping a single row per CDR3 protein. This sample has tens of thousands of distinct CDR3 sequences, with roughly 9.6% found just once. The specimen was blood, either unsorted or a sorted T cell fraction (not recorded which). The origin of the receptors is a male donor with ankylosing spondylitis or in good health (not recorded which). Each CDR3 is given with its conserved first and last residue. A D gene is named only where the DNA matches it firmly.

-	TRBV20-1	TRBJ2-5	CSAPRDGANQETQYF
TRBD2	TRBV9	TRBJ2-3	CASSPPLAGNTDTQYF
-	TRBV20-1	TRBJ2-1	CSAREGSLAQFF
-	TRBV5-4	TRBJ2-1	CASSLEGGGWNEQFF
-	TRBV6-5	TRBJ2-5	CASSSVGAYQETQYF
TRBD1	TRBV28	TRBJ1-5	CASSFGQGNQPQHF
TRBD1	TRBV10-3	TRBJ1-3	CAISETEQGLNTIYF
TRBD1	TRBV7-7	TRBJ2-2	CASRQGQERTGELFF
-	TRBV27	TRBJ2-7	CASSSGTRVGEQYF
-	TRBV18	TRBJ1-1	CASSTGIDTEAFF
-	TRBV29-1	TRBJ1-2	CSVSDSLSEGYGYTF
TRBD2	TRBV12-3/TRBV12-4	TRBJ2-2	CALSLIRLAGRNTGELFF
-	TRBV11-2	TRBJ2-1	CASSFPISYNEQFF
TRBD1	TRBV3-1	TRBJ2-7	CASSSGQLSYEQYF
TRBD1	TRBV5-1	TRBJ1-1	CASSTVPDREEAFF
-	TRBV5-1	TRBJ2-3	CASSLEGHPRTDTQYF
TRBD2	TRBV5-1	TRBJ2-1	CASSLGLAGDSYNEQFF
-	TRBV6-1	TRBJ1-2	CASSGGLPNYGYTF
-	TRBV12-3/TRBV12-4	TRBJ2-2	CASSPGPLHRGELFF
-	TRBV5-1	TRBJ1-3	CASSLDSGSGNTIYF
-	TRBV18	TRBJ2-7	CASSPTGYEQYF
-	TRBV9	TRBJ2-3	CASSDQVTDTQYF
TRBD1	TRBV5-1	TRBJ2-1	CASSRGQGVYNEQFF
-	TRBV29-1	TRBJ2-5	CSVAKGSETQYF
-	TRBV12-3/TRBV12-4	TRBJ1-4	CASSPGGAVRGEKLFF
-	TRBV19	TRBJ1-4	CASTGTANEKLFF
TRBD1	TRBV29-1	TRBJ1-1	CSVGQGYTEAFF
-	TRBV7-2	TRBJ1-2	CASSLGSQGPRGYTF
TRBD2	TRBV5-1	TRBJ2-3	CASSLVGPRDYRGNTDTQYF
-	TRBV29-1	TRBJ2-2	CSAGWGTGELFF
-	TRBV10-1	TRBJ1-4	CASSAQGTPTNAKLFF
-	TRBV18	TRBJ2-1	CASSVRSSSYNEQFF
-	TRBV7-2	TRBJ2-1	CASSLTDYNEQFF
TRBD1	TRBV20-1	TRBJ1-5	CSALTGGNQPQHF
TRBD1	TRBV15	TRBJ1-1	CATSRNRGGAEAFF
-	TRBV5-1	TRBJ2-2	CASSLGRLGQMTNTGELFF
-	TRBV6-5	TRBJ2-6	CASSYSSGANVLTF